A selection of T cell receptor beta chains follows, all from one sample in a study of blood T cell repertoires in COVID-19. The method was immunoSEQ multiplex PCR; TCRdb's version includes in-frame clones alone and lacks a portion of them. The table has about 180,000 clones, 80% to 90% seen once; the top ten hold under 9.5%. Sequencing used peripheral blood. These receptor sequences come from a man aged 45-60 years with active or convalescent COVID-19. CDR3s leave out the opening cysteine and the closing phenylalanine or tryptophan. Rows may omit the clone size; those that give it use once, few, many or a size class.

>NA|TRBV12-3/TRBV12-4|TRBJ2-6
ASIRSGANVLT
>NA|TRBV12-3/TRBV12-4|TRBJ1-4
ASSLQEKLF
>NA|TRBV11-2|TRBJ2-2
ASRFSGQGNTGELF
>once|TRBV2|TRBJ2-1
ASTSGRGSNEQF
>NA|TRBV19|TRBJ1-1
ASTPFAGIGTEAF
>NA|TRBV3-1/TRBV3-2|TRBJ2-5
ASSQGFGTRGETQY
>NA|TRBV2|TRBJ2-1
ASSRTSGSYNEQF
>NA|TRBV3-1/TRBV3-2|TRBJ1-5
ASSSSGGGQPQH
>NA|TRBV2|TRBJ2-3
ASSDRGGTDTQY
>once|TRBV20-1|TRBJ1-1
SAIGGNEAF
>NA|TRBV3-1/TRBV3-2|TRBJ2-5
ASSQDPTAQETQY
>NA|TRBV30|TRBJ1-1
AWSVQEGRLMMNTEAF
>NA|TRBV7-3|TRBJ1-3
ASSPGAAGNTIY
>NA|TRBV28|TRBJ2-7
ASSLTTGGGYEQY
>NA|TRBV4-2|TRBJ1-6
ASSLNLLSGGSPLH
>NA|TRBV6-5|TRBJ1-1
ASRAGAPNTEAF
>NA|TRBV4-1|TRBJ2-5
ASSQEGLAGGSETQY
>once|TRBV9|TRBJ2-1
ASSRLSEHVSEQF
>NA|TRBV28|TRBJ1-2
ASSSLGSGAPNYGYT
>NA|TRBV5-4|TRBJ1-5
ASSAGVSNQPQH
>NA|TRBV24-1|TRBJ1-5
ATREKHNQPQH
>NA|TRBV16|TRBJ1-1
ASSQSLTGGYTEAF
>NA|TRBV3-1/TRBV3-2|TRBJ1-1
ASSQVLRSSTEAF
>NA|TRBV7-2|TRBJ2-7
ASSLQGMGYEQY
>NA|TRBV27|TRBJ2-3
ASSLSIGGLAGDDTQY
>NA|TRBV7-2|TRBJ1-4
ASSQRVREKLF
>once|TRBV9|TRBJ1-5
ASSVGQDSQPQH
>once|TRBV25-1|TRBJ2-5
ASRRDKQETQY
>few|TRBV27|TRBJ1-4
ASSSVWGPNEKLF
>NA|TRBV6-6|TRBJ1-1
ASSYSPQATNTEAF
>NA|TRBV28|TRBJ2-7
ASSMTGVTYEQY
>NA|TRBV10-3|TRBJ1-1
AISDSQGNTEAF
>NA|TRBV6-1|TRBJ1-5
ASSEAPVGQLTQPQH
>NA|TRBV15|TRBJ1-1
ATSREGSGGTEAF
>NA|TRBV28|TRBJ1-4
ASGIGAGTNEKLF
>NA|TRBV24-1|TRBJ2-2
ATGDRSHTGELF
>few|TRBV29-1|TRBJ1-2
SGATGPNYGYT
>NA|TRBV23-1|TRBJ1-3
ASSQARGVRLSNTIY
>NA|TRBV7-3|TRBJ2-3
ASSFSGTITDTQY
>NA|TRBV11-3|TRBJ1-1
ASSTGQGRDTEAF
>NA|TRBV30|TRBJ1-2
AWSEKGREYGYT
>NA|TRBV7-3|TRBJ2-2
ASSLTRGTGELF